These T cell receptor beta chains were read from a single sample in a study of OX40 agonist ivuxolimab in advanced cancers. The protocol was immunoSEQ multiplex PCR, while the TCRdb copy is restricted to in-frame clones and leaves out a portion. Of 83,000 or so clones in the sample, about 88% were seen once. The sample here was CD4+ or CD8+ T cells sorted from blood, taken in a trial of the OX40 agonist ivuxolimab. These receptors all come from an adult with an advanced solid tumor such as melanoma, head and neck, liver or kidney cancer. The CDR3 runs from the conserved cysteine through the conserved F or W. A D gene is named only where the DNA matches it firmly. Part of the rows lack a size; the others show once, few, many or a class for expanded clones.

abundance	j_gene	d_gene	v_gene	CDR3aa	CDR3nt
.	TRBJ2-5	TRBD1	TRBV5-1	CASSLYQGAAETQYF	TGCGCCAGCAGCTTGTACCAGGGGGCCGCCGAGACCCAGTACTTC
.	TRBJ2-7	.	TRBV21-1	CASSTTGARVPTEQYF	TGTGCCAGCAGCACGACAGGGGCCAGGGTTCCTACCGAGCAGTACTTC
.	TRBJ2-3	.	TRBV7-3	CASSSSGSTDTQYF	TGTGCCAGCAGCTCAAGCGGGAGCACAGATACGCAGTATTTT
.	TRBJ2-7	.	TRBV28	CASSGVQGQVYYEQYF	TGTGCCAGCAGTGGGGTACAGGGACAAGTATACTACGAGCAGTACTTC
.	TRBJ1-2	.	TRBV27	CASSTFRAGDRGYTF	TGTGCCAGCAGCACCTTCAGGGCGGGCGACCGTGGCTACACCTTC
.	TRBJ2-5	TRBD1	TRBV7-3	CASSQGAGETQYF	TGTGCCAGCTCCCAGGGGGCAGGGGAGACCCAGTACTTC
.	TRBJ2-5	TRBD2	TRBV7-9	CASSLVRGVGETQYF	TGTGCCAGCTCCCTCGTCCGGGGGGTGGGCGAGACCCAGTACTTC
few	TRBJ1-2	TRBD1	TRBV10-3	CATEGTGNGYTF	TGTGCCACCGAGGGGACAGGGAATGGCTACACCTTC
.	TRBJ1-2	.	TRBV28	CASSLLEGNYGYTF	TGTGCCAGCAGTCTCCTAGAGGGTAACTATGGCTACACCTTC
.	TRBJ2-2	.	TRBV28	CASWGDSNTGELFF	TGTGCCAGCTGGGGGGACTCGAACACCGGGGAGCTGTTTTTT
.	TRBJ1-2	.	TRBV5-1	CASSLGRYDGGYTF	TGCGCCAGCAGCTTGGGCCGGTATGACGGTGGCTACACCTTC
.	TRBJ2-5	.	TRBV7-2	CASSLLVGLGPGYQETQYF	TGTGCCAGCAGCTTACTTGTGGGGCTGGGTCCGGGGTATCAAGAGACCCAGTACTTC
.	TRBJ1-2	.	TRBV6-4	CASSDAGYGYTF	TGTGCCAGCAGTGACGCGGGCTATGGCTACACCTTC
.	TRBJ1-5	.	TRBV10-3	CAISVALMGQPQHF	TGTGCCATCAGTGTTGCCCTAATGGGTCAGCCCCAGCATTTT
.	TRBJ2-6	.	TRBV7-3	CASSLQGNSGANVLTF	TGTGCCAGCAGCTTACAGGGTAACTCTGGGGCCAACGTCCTGACTTTC
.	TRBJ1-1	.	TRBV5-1	CASRRDLNTEAFF	TGCGCCAGCAGGCGAGACTTGAACACTGAAGCTTTCTTT
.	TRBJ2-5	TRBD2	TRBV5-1	CASSPGGGEETQYF	TGCGCCAGCAGCCCGGGGGGAGGGGAAGAGACCCAGTACTTC
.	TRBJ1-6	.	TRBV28	CASSSGQYNSPLHF	TGTGCCAGCAGTTCGGGACAATATAATTCACCCCTCCACTTT
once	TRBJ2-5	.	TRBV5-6	CASSLVGGVETQYF	TGTGCCAGCAGCTTGGTAGGAGGGGTCGAGACCCAGTACTTC
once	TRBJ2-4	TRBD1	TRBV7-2	CASKKDRGWNIQYF	TGTGCCAGCAAAAAGGACAGGGGCTGGAACATTCAGTACTTC
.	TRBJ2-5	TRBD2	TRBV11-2	CASSLSGGGAWETQYF	TGTGCCAGCAGCTTATCTGGCGGGGGGGCTTGGGAGACCCAGTACTTC
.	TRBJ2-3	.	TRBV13	CASSLTAHTQYF	TGTGCCAGCAGCTTGACGGCTCATACGCAGTATTTT
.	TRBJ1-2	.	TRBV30	CAWSPDTDYGYTF	TGTGCCTGGAGTCCGGACACGGACTATGGCTACACCTTC
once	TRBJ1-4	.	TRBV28	CASSGGSYEKLFF	TGTGCCAGCAGTGGGGGGAGTTACGAAAAACTGTTTTTT
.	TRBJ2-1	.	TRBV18	CASSPFGDNEQFF	TGTGCCAGCTCACCGTTCGGGGACAATGAGCAGTTCTTC
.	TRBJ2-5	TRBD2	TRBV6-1	CASRGTSGVWETQYF	TGTGCCAGCAGGGGGACTAGCGGGGTCTGGGAGACCCAGTACTTC
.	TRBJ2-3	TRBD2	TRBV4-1	CASSPGLAGYTSTDTQYF	TGCGCCAGCAGCCCAGGACTAGCGGGTTATACTAGCACAGATACGCAGTATTTT
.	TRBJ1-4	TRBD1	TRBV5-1	CASSLIAGGGEKLFF	TGCGCCAGCAGCTTGATCGCAGGGGGCGGTGAAAAACTGTTTTTT
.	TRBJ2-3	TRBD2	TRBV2	CASSLSGGAPGGTDTQYF	TGTGCCAGCAGTCTTAGCGGGGGGGCTCCCGGGGGCACAGATACGCAGTATTTT
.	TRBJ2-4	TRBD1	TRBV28	CASSQGGQKNIQYF	TGTGCCAGCAGTCAAGGGGGACAGAAAAACATTCAGTACTTC
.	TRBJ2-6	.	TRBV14	CASSPLRGVGANVLTF	TGTGCCAGCAGCCCCTTACGAGGGGTTGGGGCCAACGTCCTGACTTTC
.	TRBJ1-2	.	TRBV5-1	CASSLAKGGYGYTF	TGCGCCAGCAGCTTGGCCAAAGGGGGCTATGGCTACACCTTC
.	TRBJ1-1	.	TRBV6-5	CASKSGDTEAFF	TGTGCCAGCAAGTCAGGGGACACTGAAGCTTTCTTT
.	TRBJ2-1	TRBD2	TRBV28	CASSLTPWTSGAYNEQFF	TGTGCCAGCAGTCTCACTCCCTGGACTAGCGGGGCGTACAATGAGCAGTTCTTC
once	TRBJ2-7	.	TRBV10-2	CASRAGTLYEQYF	TGCGCCAGCAGGGCCGGGACCCTCTACGAGCAGTACTTC
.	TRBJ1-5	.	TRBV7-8	CASSLVREGQPQHF	TGTGCCAGCAGCTTAGTCAGGGAGGGCCAGCCCCAGCATTTT
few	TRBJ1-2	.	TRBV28	CASRWATSYGYTF	TGTGCCAGCAGGTGGGCCACCTCCTATGGCTACACCTTC
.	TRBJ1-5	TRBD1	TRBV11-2	CASSVSTGLGQPQHF	TGTGCCAGCAGCGTATCGACAGGGCTGGGCCAGCCCCAGCATTTT
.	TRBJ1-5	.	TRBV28	CASKQTATHQPQHF	TGTGCCAGCAAACAGACAGCTACCCATCAGCCCCAGCATTTT
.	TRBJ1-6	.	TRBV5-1	CASSYGDDSPLHF	TGCGCCAGCAGCTACGGGGACGATTCACCCCTCCACTTT
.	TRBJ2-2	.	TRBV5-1	CASSLDPAGELFF	TGCGCCAGCAGCCTGGACCCCGCCGGGGAGCTGTTTTTT
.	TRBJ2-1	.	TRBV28	CASSLLGLAYNEQFF	TGTGCCAGCAGTTTATTGGGGCTGGCCTACAATGAGCAGTTCTTC
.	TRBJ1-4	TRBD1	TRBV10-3	CAISRNPPGQGAGNEKLFF	TGTGCCATCAGCCGAAATCCCCCGGGACAGGGGGCGGGTAATGAAAAACTGTTTTTT
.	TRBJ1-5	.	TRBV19	CASRVISFNQPQHF	TGTGCCAGTAGGGTCATCTCTTTCAATCAGCCCCAGCATTTT
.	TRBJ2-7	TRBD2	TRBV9	CASRGLAGVYEQYF	TGTGCCAGCAGAGGACTAGCGGGGGTGTACGAGCAGTACTTC
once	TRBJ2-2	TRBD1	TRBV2	CASLGQGNSGELFF	TGTGCCAGTCTGGGACAGGGGAATTCCGGGGAGCTGTTTTTT
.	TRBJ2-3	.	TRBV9	CASSVRATDTQYF	TGTGCCAGCAGCGTAAGGGCCACAGATACGCAGTATTTT
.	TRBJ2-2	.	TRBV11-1	CASSFNRGDGELFF	TGTGCCAGCAGCTTTAACCGGGGCGACGGGGAGCTGTTTTTT
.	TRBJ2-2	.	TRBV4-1	CASSQDLGGMNTGELFF	TGCGCCAGCAGCCAAGACTTGGGCGGTATGAACACCGGGGAGCTGTTTTTT
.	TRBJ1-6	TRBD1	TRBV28	CASSPGTGGFWNNSPLHF	TGTGCCAGCAGCCCCGGGACAGGGGGCTTTTGGAATAATTCACCCCTCCACTTT
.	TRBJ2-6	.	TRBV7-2	CASSLFARLGGANVLTF	TGTGCCAGCAGCTTGTTTGCCCGCCTTGGGGGGGCCAACGTCCTGACTTTC
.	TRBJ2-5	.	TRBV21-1	CAIPGLAGNETQYF	TGTGCCATCCCGGGACTAGCGGGGAATGAGACCCAGTACTTC
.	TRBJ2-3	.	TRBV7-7	CASSSSPWDTQYF	TGTGCCAGCAGCTCCTCACCTTGGGATACGCAGTATTTT